The clone carrying this TCR beta chain was recorded only once. CDR3 length: 16 residues. Trimming removed 1 base from V and 1 base from J; junction bases left unmatched: 5. CDR1 SEHNR and CDR2 FQNEAQ come from the germline V gene (reference sequence). These data come from a study of blood T cell repertoires in COVID-19. Using immunoSEQ multiplex PCR, the repertoire was profiled, and TCRdb retains in-frame clones only, with some absent. The sample lists about 480,000 clones, 89% occurring once. Material for sequencing was peripheral blood. The chain recombines TRBV7-9 with TRBJ2-3; 7 bases map to TRBD2. The TCR was taken from a man aged 18-30 years with COVID-19, enrolled during active disease. The CDR3 coding sequence is TGTGCCAGCAGCTTAGGGGAGGCGGGGGGCACAGATACGCAGTATTTT. This translates into CASSLGEAGGTDTQYF. Combining the CDR3 with reference TRBV7-9 and TRBJ2-3 gives the whole variable domain DTGVSQNPRHKITKRGQNVTFRCDPISEHNRLYWYRQTLGQGPEFLTYFQNEAQLEKSRLLSDRFSAERPKGSFSTLEIQRTEQGDSAMYLCASSLGEAGGTDTQYFGPGTRLTVL.